Listed here are 31 T cell receptor beta chains from one sample, sequenced in a study of T cells after yellow fever vaccination. TCRdb analysed the 5' RACE reads with MiXCR anew, one entry per CDR3 protein. The sample shows around 110,000 distinct CDR3 sequences, 8.4% of them seen only once. The sample in question was CD8+ T cells sorted from PBMCs, obtained 45 days after the yellow fever booster vaccination. The receptor source for this set is a man aged 25 to 40 who received the YFV17D yellow fever vaccine.

This clonotype was observed many times. The V gene is TRBV4-3, the J gene TRBJ2-5; D is possibly TRBD1 or TRBD2 (5 bases each). This CDR3 is 15 amino acids long. Germline CDR1 LGHNA, CDR2 YSLEER. The V end lost 1 base, the J end lost 4 bases, and 13 bases lay between the germline ends. The CDR3 spells CASSQGSGLGETQYF. The CDR3 bases are TGCGCCAGCAGCCAAGGATCGGGGCTGGGAGAGACCCAGTACTTC.

This clonotype was seen at least ten times. The V gene is TRBV25-1, the J gene TRBJ2-3; perhaps TRBD1 as D (7 bases). The germline gives CDR1 MGHDK, CDR2 SYGVNS. With 3 bases removed from V and 2 bases from J, the gap between germline ends came to 15 bases. There are 16 residues in the CDR3. The chain's CDR3 is CASSDRGTEITDTQYF. CDR3 DNA sequence: TGTGCCAGCAGTGATCGGGGGACAGAAATCACAGATACGCAGTATTTT. The entire variable domain, with the rest obtained from reference TRBV25-1 and TRBJ2-3, is as follows: EADIYQTPRYLVIGTGKKITLECSQTMGHDKMYWYQQDPGMELHLIHYSYGVNSTEKGDLSSESTVSRIRTEHFPLTLESARPSHTSQYLCASSDRGTEITDTQYFGPGTRLTVL.

The chain couples TRBV7-6 to TRBJ2-3, with 7 nucleotides matching TRBD1. Trimming at V came to 5 bases and at J to 0 bases, leaving 14 bases not matched to a gene. The CDR3 totals 18 residues. CDR1 is SGHVS and CDR2 is FNYEAQ in the germline V gene. The DNA for the CDR3 is TGTGCCAGCAGCCTTGTTAGGACAGGACAAGTTAGCACAGATACGCAGTATTTT. It yields the protein CASSLVRTGQVSTDTQYF.

In this sample, this clonotype turned up many times. The chain has TRBV7-2 and TRBJ1-4; D unresolved. There are 14 residues in the CDR3. Per germline, CDR1 SGHTA and CDR2 FQGNSA. The V end lost 2 bases, the J end lost 4 bases, and 8 bases lay between the germline ends. The CDR3 spells CASSLNSLNEKLFF. The CDR3 DNA follows: TGTGCCAGCAGCTTAAATTCGCTTAATGAAAAACTGTTTTTT.

The gene calls are TRBV30 and TRBJ2-7; 10 bases map to TRBD1. J lost 4 bases, V lost 2 bases, and 8 bases had no gene match. The germline gives CDR1 GTSNPN, CDR2 SVGIG (reference sequence). This CDR3 has 15 residues. CDR3 residues: CAWSLPGDRGYEQYF. The CDR3 bases are TGTGCCTGGAGTCTCCCGGGGGACAGGGGTTACGAGCAGTACTTC.

About this clonotype: A much bigger clone sits one base away, suggesting this may be a read error. This chain uses TRBV6-6 with TRBJ2-2; D unclear. Trimming cost V 10 bases and J 7 bases, with 13 bases left between them. The germline V gene encodes CDR1 MNHNY and CDR2 SVGAGI (reference sequence). The length of the CDR3 is 12 residues. In nucleotides, the CDR3 is TGTGCCACCCCGGTTGGGAACGGGGAGCTGTTTTTT. This gives the protein CATPVGNGELFF.

Ten or more counts support this clonotype. The V and J genes are TRBV5-1 and TRBJ2-1; 10 bases map to TRBD1. CDR1 and CDR2 (germline): SGHRS, YFSETQ. V lost 2 bases, J lost 2 bases, and 10 bases stayed unmatched. This CDR3 is 18 amino acids long. The CDR3: CASSFPYLGQGPYNEQFF. DNA for the CDR3: TGCGCCAGCAGCTTTCCGTATCTGGGACAGGGGCCCTACAATGAGCAGTTCTTC.

This clonotype was counted many times. The J gene is TRBJ1-6, the V gene TRBV6-5; 9 bases line up with TRBD1. Losses at the gene ends were 0 bases for V and 9 bases for J; bases not matched to a gene: 6. The length of the CDR3 is 16 residues. The germline V gene encodes CDR1 MNHEY and CDR2 SVGAGI. The DNA for the CDR3 is TGTGCCAGCAGTTACTCATACAGGGGGCGACGTTCACCCCTCCACTTT. This codes for CASSYSYRGRRSPLHF.

This clonotype was seen a few times. The rearrangement links TRBV2 to TRBJ1-3; possible D gene TRBD1, 5 bases. V was clipped by 8 bases and J by 0 bases, with 11 bases between them. The length of the CDR3 is 14 residues. Germline assignment: CDR1 SNHLY and CDR2 FYNNEI. The chain's CDR3 is CASLVGGSGNTIYF. Here the CDR3 DNA reads TGTGCCAGCCTTGTGGGGGGCTCTGGAAACACCATATATTTT.

V is TRBV24-1 and J is TRBJ2-1; a weak D match, TRBD2 (6 bases). With 7 bases removed from V and 7 bases from J, the gap between germline ends came to 13 bases. The CDR3 is 13 amino acids. Germline V CDR1 and CDR2: KGHDR, SFDVKD. CDR3 DNA sequence: TGTGCCACCAGCCCGGAGGGTTGGAATGAGCAGTTCTTC. Its protein product is CATSPEGWNEQFF.

The chain is built from TRBV18 and TRBJ2-1, with TRBD2 matching 9 bases. This CDR3 has 19 residues. V was clipped by 4 bases and J by 0 bases; unmatched bases: 13. From germline, CDR1 is KGHSH and CDR2 LQKENI. The CDR3 reads CASSLSGTSYVSSYNEQFF. CDR3 DNA sequence: TGTGCCAGCTCACTTTCCGGGACTAGCTATGTTAGCTCCTACAATGAGCAGTTCTTC.

This clonotype came up many times. The chain is built from TRBV6-5 and TRBJ2-3, with 7 nucleotides matching TRBD2. The CDR3 runs to 17 residues. J gave up 0 bases and V 0 bases, and 6 bases lay outside the gene matches. Germline V CDR1 and CDR2: MNHEY, SVGAGI. CDR3 sequence: CASSYSLAEASTDTQYF. In DNA form, the CDR3 reads TGTGCCAGCAGTTACTCCCTAGCGGAAGCTAGCACAGATACGCAGTATTTT.

This clonotype was counted at least ten times. The CDR3 here is CASAGALQETQYF. The CDR3 DNA reads TGTGCCAGCGCGGGGGCGCTCCAAGAGACCCAGTACTTC. The chain combines TRBV7-9 with TRBJ2-5; a possible D gene is TRBD2 (7 bases). V dropped 8 bases and J dropped 1 base, with 11 bases sitting between them. The CDR3 sequence is 13 residues long. Germline lookup yields CDR1 SEHNR and CDR2 FQNEAQ (reference sequence).

This chain joins TRBV7-2 and TRBJ2-7; possibly TRBD2 for D (6 bases). V was clipped by 5 bases and J by 1 base, with 12 bases between them. In germline, CDR1 is SGHTA, CDR2 FQGNSA. The CDR3 has 14 residues. For the CDR3, the DNA is TGTGCCAGCAGCGCGTTTAGCGGATCCTACGAGCAGTACTTC. Translation gives CASSAFSGSYEQYF.

This clonotype was seen a handful of times. The chain recombines TRBV7-9 with TRBJ2-3; D is undetermined. Trimming left V 4 bases short and J 6 bases short, with 11 bases between. Germline loops: CDR1 SEHNR, CDR2 FQNEAQ (reference sequence). CDR3 length equals 13 residues. CDR3: CASSSEFADTQYF. DNA for the CDR3: TGTGCCAGCAGCTCCGAGTTCGCTGATACGCAGTATTTT.

The table lists this clonotype with a few counts. Written as DNA, the CDR3 is TGTGCCAGCAGTTTCAATCTAGGGTCAGTGCAGTACTTC. The encoded protein is CASSFNLGSVQYF. The chain joins TRBV6-5 to TRBJ2-4; unclear D gene. The germline V gene encodes CDR1 MNHEY and CDR2 SVGAGI. The CDR3 covers 13 residues. Trimming left V 4 bases short and J 13 bases short, with 17 bases between.

A few counts support this clonotype. The chain carries TRBV6-2 or TRBV6-3 and TRBJ2-7, with TRBD2 matching 7 bases. CDR3 length equals 15 residues. J gave up 3 bases and V 6 bases, and 11 bases lay outside the gene matches. CDR1 is MNHEY, CDR2 SVGEGT, per germline. The CDR3 sequence is CASSPREVQNYEQYF. Written as DNA, the CDR3 is TGTGCCAGCAGCCCCCGGGAGGTCCAGAACTACGAGCAGTACTTC.

This clonotype was seen more than once but under ten times. Likely a read error: the CDR3 ends without its conserved phenylalanine or tryptophan. The genes are TRBV20-1 and TRBJ2-1; TRBD2 matches at 9 bases. Trimming removed 0 bases from V and 6 bases from J; junction bases left unmatched: 15. Germline values: CDR1 DFQATT, CDR2 SNEGSKA (reference sequence). The CDR3 consists of 18 residues. CDR3 residues: CSARDLTRASGVSNEQFL. The CDR3 DNA follows: TGCAGTGCTAGAGACCTAACTCGGGCTAGCGGGGTGTCCAATGAGCAGTTCTTA.

CDR3 residues: CASSQENTGELFF. The CDR3 bases are TGCGCCAGCAGCCAAGAGAACACCGGGGAGCTGTTTTTT. The chain links TRBV4-3 to TRBJ2-2; no clear D gene. The V and J ends lost 0 bases and 1 base respectively, with 0 bases between them. Germline-derived CDR1 and CDR2 are LGHNA and YSLEER. The CDR3 is made up of 13 amino acids.

This clonotype was counted a few times. CDR3 region: CASSEHRDWNRNTQYF. The CDR3 DNA sequence: TGTGCCAGCAGTGAACACCGGGACTGGAACAGGAATACGCAGTATTTT. This chain joins TRBV2 and TRBJ2-3, with D possibly TRBD2 on 6 matching bases. Germline V gives CDR1 SNHLY, CDR2 FYNNEI. V gave up 2 bases and J gave up 7 bases, with 19 bases separating them. The CDR3 totals 16 residues.

The sample holds many counts of this clonotype. This rearrangement joins TRBV12-3 or TRBV12-4 to TRBJ2-5, with D maybe TRBD2 (6 bases). The CDR3 consists of 14 residues. V was pared by 5 bases and J by 5 bases, with 15 bases between. The CDR3 nucleotides read TGTGCCAGCAGTCCCGGGACTCCCTACGAGACCCAGTACTTC. Translated: CASSPGTPYETQYF.

This clonotype has ten or more counts. V is TRBV20-1 and J is TRBJ2-1; 7 positions agree with TRBD1. The CDR3 has 13 amino acids. V lost 6 bases to trimming and J lost 1 base; unmatched junction nucleotides: 3. Looked up from germline, CDR1 is DFQATT and CDR2 is SNEGSKA (reference sequence). The CDR3, as DNA: TGCAGTGCCGACAGGGATTCCTACAATGAGCAGTTCTTC. Its protein product is CSADRDSYNEQFF.

This clonotype was seen repeatedly, ten times or more. This chain uses TRBV7-8 with TRBJ2-5, with a possible D match to TRBD1 (6 bases). Germline loops: CDR1 SGHVS, CDR2 FQNEAQ. V lost 2 bases, J lost 0 bases, and 10 bases lay in between. This CDR3 is built from 15 residues. The CDR3 region is CASSLRTVYQETQYF. The CDR3 DNA sequence: TGTGCCAGCAGCTTACGGACAGTGTACCAAGAGACCCAGTACTTC.

There are a few counts of this clonotype. This rearrangement joins TRBV11-2 to TRBJ2-3, with TRBD2 matching over 13 bases. The CDR3 contains 18 residues. CDR1 and CDR2 (germline): SGHAT, FQNNGV. After removal of 1 base from V and 5 bases from J, the junction contained 9 bases not matched to a gene. CDR3 sequence (DNA): TGTGCCAGCAGCTTAGTACTAGCGGGAGGGCCTCGTATAGATACGCAGTATTTT. Protein sequence: CASSLVLAGGPRIDTQYF. The full variable domain, its missing parts supplied by reference TRBV11-2 and TRBJ2-3, is EAGVAQSPRYKIIEKRQSVAFWCNPISGHATLYWYQQILGQGPKLLIQFQNNGVVDDSQLPKDRFSAERLKGVDSTLKIQPAKLEDSAVYLCASSLVLAGGPRIDTQYFGPGTRLTVL.

In this sample, this clonotype turned up many times. The chain is built from TRBV27 and TRBJ2-1; TRBD1 or TRBD2 may be the D gene (7 bases each). The CDR3 is made up of 15 amino acids. Germline V gene sequence: CDR1 MNHEY, CDR2 SMNVEV (reference sequence). Between the trimmed V and J ends, which lost 6 bases and 9 bases, there was a span of 21 bases. The DNA of the CDR3 is TGTGCCAGCAGCTTTCCAGGGGGAGGGCCTAGTGAGCAGTTCTTC. Translated, it gives CASSFPGGGPSEQFF.

The chain employs TRBV5-6 and TRBJ2-1, with unresolved D. The V and J ends lost 7 bases and 5 bases respectively, with 13 bases between them. Germline-derived CDR1 and CDR2 are SGHDT and YYEEEE. The CDR3 runs 13 residues. This chain's CDR3 is CASQELSDNEQFF. In nucleotides, the CDR3 is TGTGCCAGCCAGGAACTATCCGACAATGAGCAGTTCTTC.

The sample holds a few counts of this clonotype. The CDR3 is CASSQDSYLVGNEQYF. The CDR3 DNA is TGTGCCAGCAGCCAAGATTCTTATTTGGTCGGGAACGAGCAGTACTTC. The rearrangement uses TRBV14 and TRBJ2-7, with D possibly matching TRBD2 (5 bases). V was clipped by 0 bases and J by 5 bases, with 17 bases between them. Germline loops: CDR1 SGHDN, CDR2 FVKESK. The CDR3 spans 16 residues.

This clonotype was seen many times. V is TRBV12-3 or TRBV12-4 and J is TRBJ2-2, with D tentatively TRBD1 (5 bases). The CDR3 runs 14 residues. V gave up 2 bases and J gave up 6 bases, with 10 bases separating them. CDR3 loop: CASSLFLGAGELFF. The CDR3 DNA reads TGTGCCAGCAGTTTATTCTTAGGGGCCGGGGAGCTGTTTTTT.

This clonotype was seen repeatedly, ten times or more. The J gene is TRBJ2-5, the V gene TRBV5-5; either TRBD1 or TRBD2 may supply D (5 bases each). This CDR3 region has 16 residues. Trimming removed 4 bases at V and 2 bases at J, with 18 bases between. The germline V gene encodes CDR1 SGHKS and CDR2 YYEKEE (reference sequence). CDR3 in DNA: TGTGCCAGCAGCGGCCGGGACCCCTCACTTCAAGAGACCCAGTACTTC. This gives the protein CASSGRDPSLQETQYF.

A remark on this clonotype: This may stem from a read error, because a much larger clone lies one nucleotide away. V and J are TRBV12-3 or TRBV12-4 and TRBJ2-5, with 9 bases that match TRBD2. This CDR3 has 13 residues. The CDR3, as DNA: TGTGCCAGCAGTTCAGTCGGTAGCGGGGGTCCAGACTTC. Translation gives CASSSVGSGGPDF.

At least ten counts were recorded for this clonotype. V usage is TRBV5-1 and J usage is TRBJ2-7; 7 nucleotides align to TRBD2. CDR3 length: 14 residues. The V and J ends lost 0 bases and 3 bases, in that order; junction bases with no gene match: 3. CDR1 and CDR2 from the germline V gene are SGHRS and YFSETQ. The CDR3 protein is CASSLEASGYEQYF. The CDR3 coding sequence is TGCGCCAGCAGCTTGGAGGCTAGCGGCTACGAGCAGTACTTC.